This T cell receptor beta chain was identified in a study of tumor-infiltrating lymphocytes in primary liver carcinoma. The wider study: Subjects consisted of male and female patients aged 30 to 69 years. Study observations and caveats: Only around 7.5-24% of top clones occurred in all five tumor regions. Tumors reached a significantly greater top-250-clone fraction than blood did (p = 0.039).

A note on this clonotype: No antigen is known for it.

The CDR3 extends over 14 amino acids. Per germline, CDR1 SNHLY and CDR2 FYNNEI. V was shortened by 6 bases and J by 0 bases, with 11 bases between the two germline ends. Priming with a constant-region primer yielded TCR beta cDNA from roughly 500 ng total RNA. Slightly modified ARM-PCR with three nested multiplex PCR rounds yielded TCR beta libraries. PCR rounds one and two used TRBV1-TRBV30 forward primers with a C-beta reverse primer for about 11 cycles each. TCRdb reanalysed the multiplex PCR reads using MiXCR and keeps one entry per CDR3 protein. Of some 190,000 distinct CDR3 sequences listed, 85% are singletons. Co-extraction of both nucleic acids (RNA and DNA) used roughly 19-33 mg of unsorted bulk tissue.

The receptor was isolated from a man in his forties with primary liver carcinoma and hepatitis B virus infection. Sequenced input: tumor tissue from primary liver carcinoma. The V and J genes are TRBV2 and TRBJ1-1, with D perhaps matching TRBD1 (5 bases). This CDR3 reads CASREDMVNTEAFF. CDR3 sequence (DNA): TGTGCCAGCAGAGAGGACATGGTGAACACTGAAGCTTTCTTT.